A selection of T cell receptor beta chains follows, all from one sample in a study of blood T cell repertoires in COVID-19. The method was immunoSEQ multiplex PCR; TCRdb's version includes in-frame clones alone and lacks a portion of them. Of approximately 190,000 clones in the sample, approximately 79% were seen once. Sequences were obtained from peripheral blood. These receptors were taken from a man aged 25-40 years with active or convalescent COVID-19. Each CDR3 is given with its conserved first and last residue. D genes are given only for firm matches. Part of the rows lack a size; the others show once, few, many or a class for expanded clones.

V	D	J	size	CDR3	DNA
TRBV24-1	TRBD1	TRBJ2-1	.	CATSVASGQGIHEQFF	TGTGCCACCAGTGTCGCCTCCGGACAGGGGATCCATGAGCAGTTCTTC
TRBV11-1	TRBD2	TRBJ2-1	.	CASSLVSGGFYNEQFF	TGTGCCAGCAGCTTAGTTAGCGGGGGATTCTACAATGAGCAGTTCTTC
TRBV5-5	.	TRBJ1-1	.	CASSLGRVVNTEAFF	TGTGCCAGCAGCCTTGGCAGGGTGGTGAACACTGAAGCTTTCTTT
TRBV6-6	TRBD1	TRBJ1-5	few	CASNTQGKYSNQPQHF	TGTGCCAGCAATACACAGGGGAAATATAGCAATCAGCCCCAGCATTTT
TRBV9	.	TRBJ2-3	few	CASSVGLARYTDTQYF	TGTGCCAGCAGCGTAGGTCTAGCGCGGTACACAGATACGCAGTATTTT
TRBV28	TRBD1	TRBJ2-1	.	CASSLLDRSRDNEQFF	TGTGCCAGCAGTTTACTGGACAGGTCGCGGGACAATGAGCAGTTCTTC
TRBV11-3	.	TRBJ1-6	.	CASSFVTSENSPLHF	TGTGCCAGCAGCTTTGTCACGTCGGAGAATTCACCCCTCCACTTT
TRBV2	TRBD2	TRBJ2-5	.	CASSEATLAGGLETQYF	TGTGCCAGCAGTGAAGCGACCCTAGCGGGGGGGCTTGAGACCCAGTACTTC
TRBV6-1	TRBD1	TRBJ2-5	few	CASSERSGQGSSETQYF	TGTGCCAGCAGTGAGAGGTCGGGACAGGGAAGTTCAGAGACCCAGTACTTC
TRBV14	TRBD2	TRBJ2-3	.	CASSPRLAGRTDTQYF	TGTGCCAGCAGCCCCCGACTAGCGGGACGAACAGATACGCAGTATTTT
TRBV19	TRBD1	TRBJ2-2	.	CASTPSGTANTGELFF	TGTGCCAGTACCCCATCCGGGACAGCGAACACCGGGGAGCTGTTTTTT
TRBV27	TRBD2	TRBJ2-1	.	CASRSSGGYGEQFF	TGTGCCAGCCGGAGTAGCGGGGGGTACGGTGAGCAGTTCTTC
TRBV5-6	.	TRBJ2-1	once	CASSFWRSSYNEQFF	TGTGCCAGCAGCTTCTGGAGGAGCTCCTACAATGAGCAGTTCTTC
TRBV2	TRBD1	TRBJ1-5	many	CASSHPGQSNQPQHF	TGTGCCAGCTCCCACCCGGGACAGAGCAATCAGCCCCAGCATTTT
TRBV10-1	TRBD1	TRBJ2-1	few	CASSESGTGANNEQFF	TGCGCCAGCAGTGAGAGCGGGACAGGGGCTAACAATGAGCAGTTCTTC
TRBV27	TRBD1	TRBJ1-3	.	CASRQGQGGTIYF	TGTGCCAGCAGGCAGGGACAGGGAGGCACCATATATTTT
TRBV5-4	TRBD2	TRBJ2-2	.	CASSPGLAANTGELFF	TGTGCCAGCAGCCCTGGACTAGCGGCGAACACCGGGGAGCTGTTTTTT
TRBV6-5	.	TRBJ2-7	.	CASSSTGAGYEQYF	TGTGCCAGCAGTTCGACAGGAGCTGGCTACGAGCAGTACTTC
TRBV28	.	TRBJ1-1	many	CASRSVAGWGGEAFF	TGTGCCAGCCGCTCGGTCGCGGGATGGGGTGGAGAAGCTTTCTTT
TRBV3-1/TRBV3-2	.	TRBJ1-4	once	CASSQEPREGGEKLFF	TGTGCCAGCAGCCAAGAACCCAGGGAGGGTGGGGAAAAACTGTTTTTT
TRBV4-2	TRBD2	TRBJ2-5	.	CASSQGTSGGVETQYF	TGTGCCAGCAGCCAAGGGACTAGCGGGGGGGTAGAGACCCAGTACTTC
TRBV10-3	TRBD1	TRBJ2-2	once	CAISESPGQDTGELFF	TGTGCCATCAGTGAGTCCCCGGGACAGGACACCGGGGAGCTGTTTTTT
TRBV6-2/TRBV6-3	TRBD1	TRBJ2-7	once	CASSRDRQGYEQYF	TGTGCCAGCAGTCGGGACAGGCAGGGGTACGAGCAGTACTTC
TRBV18	.	TRBJ1-6	once	CASSPGESGLVHPLHF	TGTGCCAGCTCACCAGGCGAATCAGGACTGGTTCACCCCCTCCACTTT
TRBV30	.	TRBJ1-2	.	CAWSVGGQLYGYTF	TGTGCCTGGAGTGTAGGCGGGCAGCTCTATGGCTACACCTTC
TRBV19	.	TRBJ2-2	.	CASSGARVAGELFF	TGTGCCAGTAGTGGGGCCAGGGTGGCCGGGGAGCTGTTTTTT
TRBV30	.	TRBJ1-3	.	CAWSASIGAEYFSGNTIYF	TGTGCCTGGAGTGCAAGCATAGGGGCCGAGTATTTCTCTGGAAACACCATATATTTT
TRBV27	.	TRBJ1-1	once	CASSLKSRDGRNTEAFF	TGTGCCAGCAGTTTAAAGTCCCGAGATGGGCGGAACACTGAAGCTTTCTTT
TRBV7-9	TRBD1	TRBJ1-2	many	CASSLEAGGSDGYTF	TGTGCCAGCAGCTTAGAGGCAGGGGGCAGCGATGGCTACACCTTC
TRBV6-4	.	TRBJ1-1	.	CASSSGTTEATEAFF	TGTGCCAGCAGTTCCGGGACTACAGAAGCCACTGAAGCTTTCTTT
TRBV25-1	.	TRBJ2-1	.	CASSGTGLGSEQFF	TGTGCCAGCAGTGGGACTGGGCTAGGTAGTGAGCAGTTCTTC
TRBV4-3	.	TRBJ2-1	.	CASSQDRMVTSGNEQFF	TGCGCCAGCAGCCAAGATAGAATGGTTACGTCGGGCAATGAGCAGTTCTTC
TRBV28	.	TRBJ1-6	.	CASTKVGGSPLHF	TGTGCCAGCACCAAGGTGGGAGGATCACCCCTCCACTTT
TRBV6-1	TRBD1	TRBJ1-3	.	CASSSGTGGRNTIYF	TGTGCCAGCAGTTCCGGGACAGGGGGTCGAAACACCATATATTTT
TRBV27	.	TRBJ1-1	.	CASSLRNTEAFF	TGTGCCAGCAGCCTGAGGAACACTGAAGCTTTCTTT
TRBV6-4	TRBD1	TRBJ1-2	few	CASSRQGGARGYTF	TGTGCCAGCAGTCGACAGGGGGGGGCTCGTGGCTACACCTTC
TRBV12-3/TRBV12-4	.	TRBJ2-3	once	CASSLVGGDTQYF	TGTGCCAGCAGTTTAGTAGGCGGTGATACGCAGTATTTT
TRBV6-2/TRBV6-3	.	TRBJ1-1	.	CASSYSAGPLRAFF	TGTGCCAGCAGTTACTCCGCGGGACCCCTCAGAGCTTTCTTT
TRBV5-4	.	TRBJ1-6	.	CASSLGPGSNSPLHF	TGTGCCAGCAGCTTGGGTCCAGGGTCCAATTCACCCCTCCACTTT
TRBV15	.	TRBJ1-1	.	CATRGDEVRAFF	TGTGCCACCAGAGGGGATGAGGTTAGAGCTTTCTTT
TRBV5-4	TRBD1	TRBJ1-2	.	CASSLGDRGSYGYTF	TGTGCCAGCAGCTTGGGGGACAGGGGATCCTATGGCTACACCTTC
TRBV9	.	TRBJ1-4	few	CASSVEGEYDEKLFF	TGTGCCAGCAGCGTAGAGGGGGAGTACGATGAAAAACTGTTTTTT
TRBV13	.	TRBJ2-6	.	CASSLGMGGTGANVLTF	TGTGCCAGCAGCCTAGGGATGGGGGGAACTGGGGCCAACGTCCTGACTTTC
TRBV6-2/TRBV6-3	.	TRBJ2-7	.	CASSTRDSDEQYF	TGTGCCAGCAGTACCCGGGACTCCGACGAGCAGTACTTC
TRBV19	TRBD1	TRBJ1-2	many	CATVRDRGGNYGYTF	TGTGCCACGGTCCGGGACAGGGGAGGCAACTATGGCTACACCTTC
TRBV6-1	.	TRBJ2-7	.	CASSDLSYEQYF	TGTGCCAGCAGTGACCTCTCCTACGAGCAGTACTTC
TRBV7-6	.	TRBJ1-4	few	CASSLGAGPGGKLFF	TGTGCCAGCAGCTTAGGCGCGGGCCCGGGAGGGAAACTGTTTTTT
TRBV5-4	TRBD1	TRBJ1-2	few	CASSLFVDVRGRGYTF	TGTGCCAGCAGCTTGTTTGTAGATGTAAGGGGGCGCGGCTACACCTTC
TRBV2	.	TRBJ2-3	.	CASSEGQATDTQYF	TGTGCCAGCAGTGAAGGCCAAGCGACAGATACGCAGTATTTT
TRBV27	.	TRBJ1-1	.	CASTEAYSGTEAFF	TGTGCCAGCACCGAAGCCTACTCGGGCACTGAAGCTTTCTTT
TRBV20-1	.	TRBJ2-3	once	CSASHSSTDTQYF	TGCAGTGCTAGTCACAGTAGCACAGATACGCAGTATTTT
TRBV4-1	.	TRBJ1-2	few	CASSAQRPGAYGYTF	TGCGCCAGCAGCGCACAACGGCCAGGGGCCTATGGCTACACCTTC
TRBV25-1	.	TRBJ2-1	.	CASSEFETREFF	TGTGCCAGCAGTGAATTTGAGACGAGGGAGTTCTTC
TRBV2	.	TRBJ2-3	once	CASREYGDTQYF	TGTGCCAGCAGAGAATACGGAGATACGCAGTATTTT
TRBV5-1	.	TRBJ1-1	.	CASSLNGGTEAFF	TGCGCCAGCAGCTTGAACGGGGGCACTGAAGCTTTCTTT
TRBV7-9	TRBD2	TRBJ2-7	.	CASSAQAREGIYEQYF	TGTGCCAGCAGCGCCCAAGCCCGGGAGGGGATCTACGAGCAGTACTTC
TRBV5-5	.	TRBJ2-3	once	CASTLRGLDGPDTQYF	TGTGCCAGCACCCTACGCGGACTTGACGGGCCAGATACGCAGTATTTT
TRBV28	.	TRBJ2-7	.	CASSFAGKSEQYF	TGTGCCAGCAGTTTCGCAGGGAAAAGCGAGCAGTACTTC
TRBV28	TRBD2	TRBJ2-3	.	CASSLGGTITDTQYF	TGTGCCAGCAGTTTGGGGGGGACGATCACAGATACGCAGTATTTT
TRBV7-9	.	TRBJ1-2	.	CASSLAQGRDYGYTF	TGTGCCAGCAGCTTAGCGCAGGGTAGGGACTATGGCTACACCTTC